The following is a TCR beta chain sequence with its context. Its antigen is still unknown. The input lacks base qualities; no much larger clone sits a single base away. Receptors were amplified or captured by 5' RACE. The instrument given in TCRdb is Illumina HiSeq 2500. A second PCR of about 7 to 12 cycles was performed with a sample-barcoded 5' primer and a J-beta primer mix. A template-switch 5' adaptor carrying 12 random nucleotides introduced a unique molecular identifier onto each TCR beta cDNA molecule. At least 3 million CDR3-containing paired-end reads were obtained from each sample. First-strand cDNA synthesis was performed from all RNA using the Mint cDNA synthesis kit, with priming by a TRBC-specific oligonucleotide. All cDNA was treated with uracil-DNA glycosylase and then went through a first 18-cycle PCR with the universal primers M1SS and BC2_uni_R. The original methods were these. For normalization, 1 million high-quality reads were randomly selected from each sample, with every read carrying a distinct molecular identifier. Instead of being binned into consensus sequences, reads with shared molecular identifiers were discarded. MiTCR, run with a Q25 quality threshold and the strictest error-elimination algorithm, handled CDR3 identification, clonotype clustering and error correction. Lower-bound total TCR beta diversity was estimated with a nonparametric unseen species model using Euler transformation. TCRdb handled the public reads itself, with Q25 trimming in fastp and clone calling in MiXCR, and kept productive beta chains. Rows merge per CDR3 protein into single entries with the most common DNA and genes. The V and J calls and clone size come from TCRdb's table, not from the authors' own analysis. Counted in this sample were around 1,500,000 distinct CDR3 sequences; around 42% of them appeared once. The ten largest clones represent 7.9% of the sample.

This entry is derived from a study of blood T cells in healthy people across ages (dated by TCRdb to the mid-2010s). Study-level background: In model experiments, roughly one uniquely barcoded TCR beta cDNA molecule per two T cells was captured by template switching. Age-related changes in TCR beta repertoire diversity were measured in the study by deep sequencing normalized with unique cDNA molecular identifiers. Donors were grouped into four age groups: young (average 16 years), middle-aged (39), aged (around 62) and long-lived (about 82). To avoid experimental bias, donors of different ages were spread randomly across the sequencing lanes. Using the same blood draw, the study looked at two additional independent replicas of 1 million unique cDNA reads for two donors, one aged 18 to 30 and the other aged 80 or older. The study at large found these results: Total diversity estimates from one million sequenced T cells were considered lower bounds and underestimates. As age increased, observed TCR beta diversity per million T cells dropped in a roughly linear way, and a significant reduction was already evident by age around 41. There was a strong correlation between observed TCR beta diversity and the percentage of naive T cells measured by flow cytometry. Because the CMV infection status of the donors was unknown, age-related changes in expanded clonotypes may potentially have been confounded. Compared with the aged group, the long-lived group had more naive CD4+ T cells, fewer expanded clones and increased TCR diversity, suggesting age selection. Since profiling was done on bulk unsorted PBMCs, naive and antigen-experienced compartments could not be conclusively compared.

Systemically healthy Caucasian individuals from Russia, 39 in total and aged roughly 6 to 95 years, were included as donors. Each donor gave approximately 10 milliliters of peripheral blood, collected into EDTA-treated Vacutainer tubes. Ficoll-Paque density-gradient centrifugation was used to isolate PBMCs, with at least 7 million per sample. Total RNA, at least 5 micrograms per sample, was extracted from PBMCs with Trizol reagent. The percentages of naive CD45RAhigh/CD27high T cells were determined by flow cytometry on a PBMC aliquot from every donor. The sequenced material came from blood. This clonotype originated in a woman between 18 and 30 years old in good health.

The DNA is as follows: TGTGCCAGCAGGCTCCCAAGTGAAGCTTTCTTT. Its protein product is CASRLPSEAFF. The chain was built from TRBV2 and TRBJ1-1; the D segment cannot be called with confidence. The trim is 6 bases for V and 7 bases for J, with a gap of 9 bases between the germline ends. Reading from cysteine to phenylalanine, the CDR3 counts 11 amino acids. CDR3 DNA only is kept here, 33 bases in frame from base 1. For CDR1 and CDR2, the germline V gene lists SNHLY and FYNNEI.